This TCR beta chain was captured in a study of shared clonotypes between healthy human individuals. The study's findings and limits: Relative to clonotypes present in all four donors, those not shared had lower generation probabilities.

The CDR3 has 12 amino acids. Germline CDR1 is SGHNT and CDR2 is YYREEE (reference sequence). V was shortened by 0 bases and J by 6 bases, with 7 bases between the two germline ends. Terminally differentiated effector memory CD45RA+ cells were excluded by CCR7 positive selection of CD45RO-negative cells. On this clone itself: Its antigen is as yet unknown. Additional DNA sequences in this sample encode the identical CDR3.

Data came from immunoSEQ multiplex PCR; TCRdb stores just in-frame clones and leaves some out. This sample yields approximately 840,000 clones, of which 90% to 97% are seen a single time; less than 0.25% belongs to the top ten. Sequenced sample: naive CD8+ T cells sorted from blood. The chain has TRBV5-4 and TRBJ2-7, with D hard to call. The origin of this receptor is a young man in good health. Here the CDR3 reads CASSLGVSEQYF. DNA for the CDR3: TGTGCCAGCAGCTTGGGGGTTAGCGAGCAGTACTTC. Variable domain in full (rest from reference TRBV5-4 and TRBJ2-7): ETGVTQSPTHLIKTRGQQVTLRCSSQSGHNTVSWYQQALGQGPQFIFQYYREEENGRGNFPPRFSGLQFPNYSSELNVNALELDDSALYLCASSLGVSEQYFGPGTRLTVT.